This entry lists 19 T cell receptor beta chains sequenced from one sample in a study of T cells in tumors after PD-1 blockade. Some clones are missing from TCRdb's copy, which holds only in-frame ones; the method was immunoSEQ multiplex PCR. The sample shows tens of thousands of clones, roughly three quarters of them seen only once. Source: PBMCs, taken before anti-PD-1 therapy. The source of these receptors is a human donor with advanced basal cell or squamous cell carcinoma (not recorded which).

The rearrangement joins TRBV7-9 to TRBJ2-5, with 7 bases identical to TRBD2. Germline values: CDR1 SEHNR, CDR2 FQNEAQ (reference sequence). The CDR3 extends over 15 amino acids. J lost 5 bases, V lost 5 bases, and 11 bases had no gene match. CDR3 nucleotides: TGTGCCAGCAGCACCGCTGTGGGAGGGTCCGAGACCCAGTACTTC. Translated, it gives CASSTAVGGSETQYF.

The V and J genes are TRBV28 and TRBJ2-2, with D perhaps TRBD1 or TRBD2 (6 bases each). Germline lookup yields CDR1 MDHEN and CDR2 SYDVKM. Trimming stripped 7 bases from V and 6 bases from J, with 12 bases between. The length of the CDR3 is 13 residues. CDR3 region: CASIGRQAGELFF. CDR3 coding DNA: TGTGCCAGCATCGGGAGACAGGCCGGGGAGCTGTTTTTT.

The chain has TRBV3-1 (or the pseudogene TRBV3-2) and TRBJ2-2; the match to TRBD2 covers 8 bases. The CDR3 consists of 15 residues. Germline V CDR1 and CDR2: LGHDT, YNNKEL (reference sequence). After removal of 4 bases from V and 6 bases from J, the junction contained 7 bases not matched to a gene. CDR3 residues: CASSLRTSISGELFF. CDR3 nucleotide sequence: TGTGCCAGCAGCCTTAGGACTAGCATCTCCGGGGAGCTGTTTTTT.

CDR3 protein: CASGWRETPLHF. The CDR3 region has the DNA TGTGCCTCCGGTTGGAGGGAAACACCCCTCCACTTT. The genes are TRBV6-5 and TRBJ1-6; D remains ambiguous. V lost 11 bases and J lost 11, with 16 bases in between. Germline loops: CDR1 MNHEY, CDR2 SVGAGI. CDR3 length: 12 amino acids.

The rearrangement joins TRBV11-3 to TRBJ2-7, with TRBD2 matching over 13 bases. The CDR3 consists of 16 residues. Germline CDR1 and CDR2: SGHNT and YENEEA. The trim removed 5 bases at V and 1 base at J, leaving 5 bases unmatched. The CDR3 here is CASSLGTSGTSYEQYF. In DNA form, the CDR3 reads TGTGCCAGCAGCCTAGGGACTAGCGGGACTTCCTACGAGCAGTACTTC.

This clone was recorded only once. This chain uses TRBV3-1 (or the pseudogene TRBV3-2) with TRBJ1-2; tentatively, D is TRBD1 (5 bases). V lost 1 base and J lost 5, with 11 bases in between. The CDR3 is 14 residues long. Looked up from germline, CDR1 is LGHDT and CDR2 is YNNKEL (reference sequence). The CDR3 protein is CASSQVVGGYGYTF. In nucleotides, the CDR3 is TGTGCCAGCAGCCAAGTCGTTGGGGGGTATGGCTACACCTTC.

This clone was counted once. The chain uses TRBV29-1 and TRBJ2-7; possibly TRBD1 or TRBD2 for D (5 bases each). The CDR3 is 13 amino acids. Per the germline V gene, CDR1 is SQVTM and CDR2 is ANQGSEA. The ends were cut back, 5 bases at V and 5 bases at J, with 16 bases in the middle. The CDR3 is CSVPGWLGDEQYF. CDR3 nucleotide sequence: TGCAGCGTTCCAGGGTGGTTGGGGGACGAGCAGTACTTC.

CDR3 coding DNA: TGCGCCAGCAGCCAAGGTTACCCGGGAACAGATACGCAGTATTTT. Residues: CASSQGYPGTDTQYF. This chain links TRBV4-1 with TRBJ2-3; tentative D call: TRBD2 (5 bases). V was shortened by 1 base and J by 3 bases, with 11 bases between the two germline ends. CDR1 and CDR2 from the germline V gene are MGHRA and YSYEKL. This CDR3 region has 15 residues.

This clone is medium-sized within its sample. The chain employs TRBV29-1 and TRBJ1-1, with 10 nucleotides matching TRBD1. This CDR3 has 14 residues. Germline CDR1 SQVTM, CDR2 ANQGSEA. Unmatched junction bases numbered 8, after V lost 6 bases and J lost 4 bases. CDR3 loop: CSVRDRGLATEAFF. CDR3 DNA sequence: TGCAGCGTCCGGGACAGGGGCTTGGCCACTGAAGCTTTCTTT. Looking up the rest from reference TRBV29-1 and TRBJ1-1 gives the full variable domain: SAVISQKPSRDICQRGTSLTIQCQVDSQVTMMFWYRQQPGQSLTLIATANQGSEATYESGFVIDKFPISRPNLTFSTLTVSNMSPEDSSIYLCSVRDRGLATEAFFGQGTRLTVV.

This clone is deemed medium-sized. The V call is TRBV28, the J call TRBJ1-5; 8 nucleotides match TRBD1. V lost 5 bases to trimming and J lost 0 bases; unmatched junction nucleotides: 3. This CDR3 has 15 amino acids. CDR1 is MDHEN and CDR2 is SYDVKM in the germline V gene. This CDR3 is CASSPGGYSNQPQHF. CDR3 in DNA: TGTGCCAGCAGTCCAGGGGGCTATAGCAATCAGCCCCAGCATTTT.

This clone was seen once. The chain combines TRBV5-6 with TRBJ2-5; D not certain. V was pared by 2 bases and J by 3 bases, with 2 bases between. The CDR3 totals 11 residues. Germline CDR1 and CDR2: SGHDT and YYEEEE. The CDR3 region is CASSFKETQYF. The CDR3 nucleotides are TGTGCCAGCAGCTTTAAAGAGACCCAGTACTTC. The full variable domain, completed using reference TRBV5-6 and TRBJ2-5, is DAGVTQSPTHLIKTRGQQVTLRCSPKSGHDTVSWYQQALGQGPQFIFQYYEEEERQRGNFPDRFSGHQFPNYSSELNVNALLLGDSALYLCASSFKETQYFGPGTRLLVL.

This chain joins TRBV5-5 and TRBJ2-1; the match to TRBD1 covers 7 bases. Germline V CDR1 and CDR2: SGHKS, YYEKEE (reference sequence). This CDR3 spans 14 amino acids. The ends lost 0 bases at V and 8 bases at J; junction bases unmatched: 5. CDR3 sequence (DNA): TGTGCCAGCAGCTTGGAGGGGGCGCGGGATGAGCAGTTCTTC. The encoded protein is CASSLEGARDEQFF.

The CDR3 DNA sequence: TGTGCCAGTAGTGATCAAGGGGCCAACCTCCAGTACTTC. Its translation is CASSDQGANLQYF. The rearrangement joins TRBV19 to TRBJ2-7; D perhaps matches TRBD1 (5 bases). The CDR3 spans 13 residues. Per the germline V gene, CDR1 is LNHDA and CDR2 is SQIVND (reference sequence). Trimming took 5 bases from V and 10 from J, leaving 18 bases between them.

This rearrangement joins TRBV10-1 to TRBJ2-2; weak D call: TRBD1 (6 bases). Germline CDR1 WNHNN, CDR2 SYGVQD (reference sequence). Trimming took off 4 bases at V and 2 bases at J, with 11 bases between the two ends. The CDR3 spans 15 residues. In DNA form, the CDR3 reads TGCGCCAGCAGTGCAAGGACAGACAACACCGGGGAGCTGTTTTTT. It yields the protein CASSARTDNTGELFF.

There are a few counts of this clone. Within the sample, other DNA sequences also encode this same CDR3. CDR3 sequence (DNA): TGTGCCAGTAGTATCGGGGCGGGGGGCACCGGGGAGCTGTTTTTT. It yields the protein CASSIGAGGTGELFF. The rearrangement joins TRBV19 to TRBJ2-2, with 8 bases lining up with TRBD2. V shed 3 bases and J 4 bases; nucleotides not matched to a gene: 4. The CDR3 covers 15 residues. The germline V gene encodes CDR1 LNHDA and CDR2 SQIVND (reference sequence).

The chain joins TRBV27 to TRBJ2-1, with D maybe TRBD2 (5 bases). Looked up from germline, CDR1 is MNHEY and CDR2 is SMNVEV (reference sequence). This CDR3 is 15 amino acids long. The ends were cut back, 4 bases at V and 3 bases at J, with 13 bases in the middle. The CDR3 reads CASSSGVSDYNEQFF. The CDR3 DNA sequence: TGTGCCAGCAGTTCCGGGGTTTCAGACTACAATGAGCAGTTCTTC.

The chain is built from TRBV5-6 and TRBJ2-3, with a tentative D call TRBD2 (6 bases). The germline V and J ends were trimmed by 0 bases and 5 bases, with 16 bases remaining between them. CDR3 length equals 16 residues. Germline lookup yields CDR1 SGHDT and CDR2 YYEEEE. The CDR3 here is CASSLEASAAGDTQYF. The CDR3 DNA sequence: TGTGCCAGCAGCTTGGAGGCTAGCGCCGCCGGAGATACGCAGTATTTT.

The rearrangement uses TRBV3-1 (or the pseudogene TRBV3-2) and TRBJ2-3; 10 bases are shared with TRBD1. CDR1 LGHDT and CDR2 YNNKEL come from the germline V gene (reference sequence). V lost 7 bases, J lost 4 bases, and 8 bases stayed unmatched. The CDR3 runs to 15 residues. The CDR3 nucleotides are TGTGCCAGCACCCCGGGACAGGGGCTTGCAGATACGCAGTATTTT. It is translated as CASTPGQGLADTQYF.

This clone appeared once. This rearrangement joins TRBV18 to TRBJ1-5, with D tentatively TRBD1 (5 bases). Trimming removed 5 bases from V and 7 bases from J, with 24 bases in between. This CDR3 spans 17 amino acids. CDR1 and CDR2 from the germline V gene are KGHSH and LQKENI. The CDR3 nucleotides are TGTGCCAGCTCAATTTCATACGACAGCGCGCGGGGACAGCCCCAGCATTTT. Amino acid sequence: CASSISYDSARGQPQHF.